What follows are 32 T cell receptor beta chains derived from one specimen sequenced in a study of T cell responses to AZD1222 COVID-19 vaccine (dated by TCRdb to the early 2020s). Libraries were prepared through the immunoSEQ multiplex PCR assay. TCRdb mirrors the immuneACCESS table, restricted to in-frame sequences. Some clones are absent from its copies; in checked studies, under half trace to an unresolved V gene, and the reason for the others is unknown. In this sample the table shows around 120,000 clones, around nine tenths of which occur a single time. The ten largest clones represent just over 9.5% of the sample. The sample's time point label, in plain terms: baseline before first vaccination. The sequencing here drew on peripheral blood, taken on day 0 of AZD1222 vaccination. The source of these receptors is an adult in good health.

The chain employs TRBV7-9 and TRBJ1-1; no reliable D call. The CDR3 totals 15 residues. The V end was cut by 0 bases, the J end by 1 base, with 9 bases between. CDR1 is SEHNR and CDR2 is FQNEAQ in the germline V gene (reference sequence). Here the CDR3 reads CASSLADLANTEAFF. The CDR3 coding sequence is TGTGCCAGCAGCTTAGCCGACTTAGCGAACACTGAAGCTTTCTTT.

V usage is TRBV9 and J usage is TRBJ2-4, with 8 bases that match TRBD2. Germline values: CDR1 SGDLS, CDR2 YYNGEE. The CDR3 is 16 residues long. The trim removed 4 bases at V and 2 bases at J, leaving 8 bases unmatched. The CDR3 DNA reads as TGTGCCAGCAGCCCGAGAGCGGGAGAGACCAAAAACATTCAGTACTTC. Its protein product is CASSPRAGETKNIQYF.

The gene calls are TRBV6-5 and TRBJ2-1, with 7 bases that match TRBD2. Germline CDR1 and CDR2: MNHEY and SVGAGI. V lost 6 bases and J lost 12; bases outside the gene matches: 5. This CDR3 contains 11 residues. The CDR3 DNA is TGTGCCAGCAGCTCCGGGGGGACGCAGTTCTTC. The encoded protein is CASSSGGTQFF.

CDR3 in DNA: TGCAGTGCCGATCCCAAAAACATTCAGTACTTC. Amino acids: CSADPKNIQYF. The chain recombines TRBV20-1 with TRBJ2-4; D ambiguous. CDR3 length: 11 residues. Between the trimmed V and J ends, which lost 6 bases and 2 bases, there was a span of 5 bases. Germline values: CDR1 DFQATT, CDR2 SNEGSKA (reference sequence).

CDR3 nucleotide sequence: TGTGCCAGCTCACCCGCTGGGAAGGGAGCAGATACGCAGTATTTT. Its translation is CASSPAGKGADTQYF. The V and J genes are TRBV18 and TRBJ2-3; possible D gene TRBD2, 5 bases. This CDR3 has 15 amino acids. The germline V gene encodes CDR1 KGHSH and CDR2 LQKENI. Trimming removed 3 bases from V and 4 bases from J, with 14 bases in between. Combining the CDR3 with reference TRBV18 and TRBJ2-3 gives the whole variable domain NAGVMQNPRHLVRRRGQEARLRCSPMKGHSHVYWYRQLPEEGLKFMVYLQKENIIDESGMPKERFSAEFPKEGPSILRIQQVVRGDSAAYFCASSPAGKGADTQYFGPGTRLTVL.

V usage is TRBV11-3 and J usage is TRBJ2-2; 8 bases are a match to TRBD1. Trimming removed 2 bases from V and 6 bases from J; junction bases left unmatched: 8. The germline CDR1 and CDR2 sequences are SGHNT and YENEEA. The CDR3 extends over 16 amino acids. CDR3 DNA sequence: TGTGCCAGCAGCTTACAGGGGGCGACAGGGCCCGGGGAGCTGTTTTTT. This gives the protein CASSLQGATGPGELFF. The variable domain in full, completed from reference TRBV11-3 and TRBJ2-2, reads EAGVVQSPRYKIIEKKQPVAFWCNPISGHNTLYWYLQNLGQGPELLIRYENEEAVDDSQLPKDRFSAERLKGVDSTLKIQPAELGDSAVYLCASSLQGATGPGELFFGEGSRLTVL.

The chain joins TRBV6-2 or TRBV6-3 to TRBJ2-1; D uncertain. V lost 2 bases and J lost 8, with 4 bases in between. The CDR3 covers 11 residues. The germline CDR1 and CDR2 sequences are MNHEY and SVGEGT. The CDR3 sequence: CASSYGDEQFF. As DNA, the CDR3 is TGTGCCAGCAGTTACGGGGATGAGCAGTTCTTC.

The gene calls are TRBV19 and TRBJ1-5; D is unresolved. The CDR3 length is 12 residues. Germline V lookup: CDR1 LNHDA, CDR2 SQIVND (reference sequence). V was cut by 7 bases and J by 2 bases, with 6 bases left in between. The CDR3 DNA reads as TGTGCCAGTAATTCGGGCAATCAGCCCCAGCATTTT. As protein: CASNSGNQPQHF.

The gene calls are TRBV6-2 or TRBV6-3 and TRBJ2-7; D not resolved. The V and J ends lost 2 bases and 1 base respectively, with 15 bases between them. The CDR3 is 16 amino acids. Germline CDR1 is MNHEY and CDR2 is SVGEGT. The CDR3 sequence is CASSYLPFPRSYEQYF. CDR3 in DNA: TGTGCCAGCAGTTACCTCCCATTCCCGAGGTCCTACGAGCAGTACTTC.

This clone was picked up a small number of times. The CDR3 loop reads CAISENETGDYEQYF. DNA for the CDR3: TGTGCCATCAGTGAAAATGAGACAGGGGACTACGAGCAGTACTTC. This chain joins TRBV10-3 and TRBJ2-7, with 8 nucleotides matching TRBD1. Looked up from germline, CDR1 is ENHRY and CDR2 is SYGVKD. V was clipped by 3 bases and J by 3 bases; unmatched bases: 7. The CDR3 consists of 15 residues.

The chain combines TRBV7-2 with TRBJ1-4, with no clear D. Germline CDR1 is SGHTA and CDR2 is FQGNSA. Trimming stripped 4 bases from V and 1 base from J, with 7 bases between. This CDR3 spans 14 amino acids. This chain's CDR3 is CASSWRRTNEKLFF. CDR3 sequence (DNA): TGTGCCAGCAGCTGGCGAAGAACTAATGAAAAACTGTTTTTT. Filled out from reference TRBV7-2 and TRBJ1-4, the complete variable domain reads GAGVSQSPSNKVTEKGKDVELRCDPISGHTALYWYRQSLGQGLEFLIYFQGNSAPDKSGLPSDRFSAERTGGSVSTLTIQRTQQEDSAVYLCASSWRRTNEKLFFGSGTQLSVL.

The chain employs TRBV12-3 or TRBV12-4 and TRBJ1-5; D not certain. CDR3 length: 13 amino acids. Trimming pared 6 bases from V and 2 bases from J, leaving 8 bases between. CDR3 DNA sequence: TGTGCCAGCAGCTATCGGGGCAATCAGCCCCAGCATTTT. Residues: CASSYRGNQPQHF.

V is TRBV11-2 and J is TRBJ1-2; no reliable D call. Germline CDR1 and CDR2: SGHAT and FQNNGV. CDR3 length: 11 residues. The germline V and J ends were trimmed by 1 base and 7 bases, with 4 bases remaining between them. CDR3 coding DNA: TGTGCCAGCAGCTTAGGGTTTGGCTACACCTTC. This gives the protein CASSLGFGYTF.

This chain links TRBV7-9 with TRBJ1-2; 9 bases match TRBD1. With V trimmed by 6 bases and J by 3 bases, 8 bases remained unmatched. Germline-derived CDR1 and CDR2 are SEHNR and FQNEAQ (reference sequence). This CDR3 comprises 15 residues. In nucleotides, the CDR3 is TGTGCCAGCAGGTCTACAGGGGGCGCGGACTATGGCTACACCTTC. This encodes CASRSTGGADYGYTF.

This sequence joins TRBV12-3 or TRBV12-4 and TRBJ1-2, with 7 bases matching TRBD1. V trimming: 6 bases; J trimming: 8 bases; junction bases outside the gene matches: 9. The CDR3 spans 13 residues. CDR3 amino acids: CASSERGRRGYTF. The CDR3 DNA follows: TGTGCCAGCAGCGAGAGGGGGCGGAGGGGCTACACCTTC.

The V gene is TRBV14, the J gene TRBJ2-7; D is unclear. The CDR3 spans 12 residues. Germline CDR1 is SGHDN and CDR2 is FVKESK. V gave up 6 bases and J gave up 8 bases, with 14 bases separating them. In nucleotides, the CDR3 is TGTGCCAGCAGGCGCCTTGGGGATCAGCAGTACTTC. Its protein is CASRRLGDQQYF.

In DNA form, the CDR3 reads TGTGCCAGCTCCTCCCCCCAGTGGGGCGGGAACACTGAAGCTTTCTTT. It yields the protein CASSSPQWGGNTEAFF. The chain carries TRBV18 and TRBJ1-1; tentative D call: TRBD1 (5 bases). The CDR3 contains 16 residues. Trimming cost V 6 bases and J 1 base, with 18 bases left between them. Germline values: CDR1 KGHSH, CDR2 LQKENI.

This chain connects TRBV5-5 to TRBJ2-1; tentatively, D is TRBD2 (6 bases). This CDR3 spans 14 amino acids. Germline V gives CDR1 SGHKS, CDR2 YYEKEE (reference sequence). V shed 4 bases and J shed 8 bases, with 16 bases lying between them. The CDR3 nucleotides are TGTGCCAGCAGCCCGGTGACTAGGCTGGATGAGCAGTTCTTC. Translating gives CASSPVTRLDEQFF.

Worth noting for this clone: The sample has other DNA sequences that encode this CDR3 too. J is TRBJ1-1 and V is TRBV7-3; D is undetermined. CDR1 is SGHTA and CDR2 is FQGTGA in the germline V gene. The CDR3 is made up of 13 amino acids. V was clipped by 3 bases and J by 0 bases, with 5 bases between them. CDR3 in DNA: TGTGCCAGCAGCTTTCAGATGAACACTGAAGCTTTCTTT. It translates to CASSFQMNTEAFF.

This chain joins TRBV7-2 and TRBJ2-5; D gene uncertain. This CDR3 has 13 residues. Germline values: CDR1 SGHTA, CDR2 FQGNSA. V lost 0 bases, J lost 4 bases, and 6 bases lay in between. CDR3 region: CASSLAQAETQYF. The CDR3 bases are TGTGCCAGCAGCTTAGCCCAGGCAGAGACCCAGTACTTC.

This clone was observed once. The J gene is TRBJ2-7, the V gene TRBV29-1; the D gene could be TRBD1 or TRBD2 (5 bases each). Germline-derived CDR1 and CDR2 are SQVTM and ANQGSEA. V was clipped by 0 bases and J by 3 bases, with 15 bases between them. The CDR3 contains 15 residues. CDR3 DNA sequence: TGCAGCGTTGAAGAGAGGCAGGGTCGGGACTACGAGCAGTACTTC. This sequence encodes CSVEERQGRDYEQYF.

Of note for this clone: The junction and the germline gene differ at one end; a read error may be behind it. The chain has TRBV3-1 (or the pseudogene TRBV3-2) and TRBJ2-2; 9 nucleotides match TRBD1. In germline, CDR1 is LGHDT, CDR2 YNNKEL (reference sequence). The CDR3 is 12 amino acids. CDR3: CASQPRTGELFF. As DNA, the CDR3 is TGTGCCAGCCAACCGCGGACAGGGGAGTTGTTTTTT.

The chain joins TRBV3-1 (or the pseudogene TRBV3-2) to TRBJ1-3; D uncertain. The V gene lost 1 base and the J gene lost 0 bases, with 10 bases spanning the gap. The CDR3 extends over 16 amino acids. Germline assignment: CDR1 LGHDT and CDR2 YNNKEL (reference sequence). The chain's CDR3 is CASSQVVGFSGNTIYF. Here the CDR3 DNA reads TGTGCCAGCAGCCAAGTGGTGGGGTTCTCTGGAAACACCATATATTTT.

This clone appeared once. V and J are TRBV6-5 and TRBJ2-7; maybe TRBD1 (5 bases). The CDR3 loop spans 12 amino acids. Trimming took off 10 bases at V and 5 bases at J, with 15 bases between the two ends. Germline V gene lookup returns CDR1 MNHEY and CDR2 SVGAGI. CDR3 coding DNA: TGTGCCATCCGTCAGGGCACGAACGAGCAGTACTTC. Residues: CAIRQGTNEQYF.

This clone has more than one count but fewer than ten. This chain connects TRBV11-2 to TRBJ2-1; 8 bases map to TRBD2. Per germline, CDR1 SGHAT and CDR2 FQNNGV. The CDR3 is 13 amino acids. After removal of 5 bases from V and 9 bases from J, the junction contained 6 bases not matched to a gene. The CDR3 spells CASSGTRSGEQFF. CDR3 DNA sequence: TGTGCCAGCAGCGGGACTAGATCGGGTGAGCAGTTCTTC.

This chain joins TRBV18 and TRBJ1-5, with a tentative D call TRBD1 (5 bases). V dropped 3 bases and J dropped 2 bases, with 11 bases sitting between them. Germline V lookup: CDR1 KGHSH, CDR2 LQKENI. This CDR3 has 15 residues. The chain's CDR3 is CASSPQGKGNQPQHF. The CDR3 DNA reads as TGTGCCAGCTCACCGCAGGGTAAGGGCAATCAGCCCCAGCATTTT. Full variable domain (outside the CDR3, taken from reference TRBV18 and TRBJ1-5): NAGVMQNPRHLVRRRGQEARLRCSPMKGHSHVYWYRQLPEEGLKFMVYLQKENIIDESGMPKERFSAEFPKEGPSILRIQQVVRGDSAAYFCASSPQGKGNQPQHFGDGTRLSIL.

This rearrangement joins TRBV6-5 to TRBJ2-2, with TRBD2 matching 10 bases. There are 15 residues in the CDR3. V lost 7 bases and J lost 6; bases outside the gene matches: 8. Germline values: CDR1 MNHEY, CDR2 SVGAGI. Here the CDR3 reads CASKERLAGSGELFF. CDR3 DNA sequence: TGTGCCAGCAAGGAAAGACTAGCGGGCTCCGGGGAGCTGTTTTTT.

CDR3 in DNA: TGTGCCAGCTCACCAGGACTAGTCGAAGAGCAGTACTTC. The encoded protein is CASSPGLVEEQYF. The V and J genes are TRBV18 and TRBJ2-7, with 7 nucleotides matching TRBD2. CDR3 length equals 13 residues. CDR1 and CDR2 (germline): KGHSH, LQKENI. The V segment lost 2 bases and the J segment 7 bases; nucleotides outside the gene matches: 5.

This clone came up a few times. This chain connects TRBV4-3 to TRBJ2-1, with 10 nucleotides matching TRBD2. CDR3 size: 15 residues. V lost 7 bases, J lost 4 bases, and 7 bases stayed unmatched. Per the germline V gene, CDR1 is LGHNA and CDR2 is YSLEER. CDR3 amino acids: CASTYGLAVYNEQFF. Written as DNA, the CDR3 is TGCGCCAGCACCTACGGACTAGCGGTATACAATGAGCAGTTCTTC.

The genes are TRBV19 and TRBJ1-1; D not certain. V lost 8 bases and J lost 5, with 15 bases in between. Germline V gives CDR1 LNHDA, CDR2 SQIVND (reference sequence). CDR3 length: 13 residues. The CDR3 reads CASASGLGTEAFF. Here the CDR3 DNA reads TGTGCCAGTGCTAGCGGTTTAGGGACTGAAGCTTTCTTT.

V usage is TRBV27 and J usage is TRBJ1-4, with TRBD1 as a possible D gene (5 bases). Germline CDR1 and CDR2: MNHEY and SMNVEV (reference sequence). CDR3 length: 18 residues. V lost 2 bases and J 2 bases, leaving 18 bases between the germline ends. The CDR3 protein is CASSLKPPAWGTNEKLFF. CDR3 DNA sequence: TGTGCCAGCAGTTTAAAACCCCCCGCCTGGGGGACTAATGAAAAACTGTTTTTT.

The gene calls are TRBV27 and TRBJ1-5, with D possibly being TRBD1 (5 bases). The V end was cut by 0 bases, the J end by 11 bases, with 11 bases between. CDR3 length: 13 amino acids. Germline CDR1 and CDR2: MNHEY and SMNVEV (reference sequence). CDR3 in DNA: TGTGCCAGCAGTTTATCCGGGGGAATGGCCCAGCATTTT. This translates into CASSLSGGMAQHF.